The next 11 T cell receptor beta chains were all read from a single sample in a study of blood T cell repertoires in COVID-19. TCRdb keeps only in-frame clones here, not all; method: immunoSEQ multiplex PCR. The sample has about 270,000 clones, 80% to 95% seen once. The sequencing input was PBMCs or T cells enriched from blood (not recorded which). These receptor sequences come from a man aged 35 to 55 who had been exposed to COVID-19.

The chain carries TRBV14 and TRBJ2-5; 11 bases fit TRBD1. V shed 4 bases and J 0 bases; nucleotides not matched to a gene: 4. CDR1 and CDR2 from the germline V gene are SGHDN and FVKESK. This CDR3 has 16 amino acids. In DNA, the CDR3 is TGTGCCAGCAGCCCTCGGGACAGGGGGTACCAAGAGACCCAGTACTTC. Its translation: CASSPRDRGYQETQYF.

V and J are TRBV28 and TRBJ2-7; 10 bases align to TRBD2. The V segment lost 7 bases and the J segment 3 bases; nucleotides outside the gene matches: 9. CDR3 length: 15 residues. CDR1 MDHEN and CDR2 SYDVKM come from the germline V gene. CDR3 sequence (DNA): TGTGCCAGCACCCTGACCGGGACTAGCGTCTACGAGCAGTACTTC. Amino acid sequence: CASTLTGTSVYEQYF.

The chain recombines TRBV5-1 with TRBJ2-7; 7 bases fit TRBD1. V shed 0 bases and J 2 bases; nucleotides not matched to a gene: 2. Germline-derived CDR1 and CDR2 are SGHRS and YFSETQ. This CDR3 region has 14 residues. The CDR3 is CASSLEGGPYEQYF. The CDR3 DNA reads TGCGCCAGCAGCTTGGAAGGGGGCCCCTACGAGCAGTACTTC.

This clone was seen repeatedly, ten times or more. The same CDR3 can be traced to other DNA sequences in this sample. The rearrangement uses TRBV28 and TRBJ2-4, with D perhaps TRBD1 (6 bases). The V gene lost 5 bases and the J gene lost 4 bases, with 15 bases spanning the gap. Germline V lookup: CDR1 MDHEN, CDR2 SYDVKM. This CDR3 has 15 residues. The CDR3 protein is CASSHWGLAKNIQYF. In DNA form, the CDR3 reads TGTGCCAGCAGTCATTGGGGGCTGGCAAAAAACATTCAGTACTTC.

V is TRBV4-3 and J is TRBJ2-5; D possibly corresponds to TRBD2 (6 bases). This CDR3 spans 17 amino acids. V dropped 0 bases and J dropped 2 bases, with 16 bases sitting between them. Germline assignment: CDR1 LGHNA and CDR2 YSLEER. CDR3 in DNA: TGCGCCAGCAGCCAAGAACTATGGGGACTGGAACAAGAGACCCAGTACTTC. Its protein product is CASSQELWGLEQETQYF.

This chain uses TRBV18 with TRBJ2-7; no firm D call. Germline CDR1 is KGHSH and CDR2 is LQKENI. CDR3 length: 16 residues. Trimming left V 4 bases short and J 2 bases short, with 18 bases between. CDR3 residues: CASSLLSFDGAYEQYF. DNA for the CDR3: TGTGCCAGCTCACTTCTCAGTTTCGACGGAGCCTACGAGCAGTACTTC. Complete variable domain (other parts from reference TRBV18 and TRBJ2-7): NAGVMQNPRHLVRRRGQEARLRCSPMKGHSHVYWYRQLPEEGLKFMVYLQKENIIDESGMPKERFSAEFPKEGPSILRIQQVVRGDSAAYFCASSLLSFDGAYEQYFGPGTRLTVT.

V gene TRBV12-5 combines with J gene TRBJ2-1; 7 bases align to TRBD2. Germline assignment: CDR1 LGHNT and CDR2 FRNRAP. V lost 4 bases to trimming and J lost 2 bases; unmatched junction nucleotides: 5. The length of the CDR3 is 15 residues. The CDR3 nucleotides read TGTGCTAGTGGTTGGACTAGGGGAACCTACAATGAGCAGTTCTTC. Translation gives CASGWTRGTYNEQFF.

This clone was seen only once. This chain links TRBV18 with TRBJ1-2; D gene ambiguous. Germline CDR1 reads KGHSH; CDR2 reads LQKENI. Trimming shortened V by 3 bases and J by 4 bases, and 9 bases separated the two germline ends. This CDR3 has 13 residues. The chain's CDR3 is CASSPSRIYGYTF. CDR3 bases: TGTGCCAGCTCACCTTCGAGGATCTATGGCTACACCTTC.

This chain connects TRBV19 to TRBJ1-2; D is possibly TRBD1 (6 bases). CDR1 and CDR2 from the germline V gene are LNHDA and SQIVND (reference sequence). This CDR3 is 14 amino acids long. Trimming shortened V by 4 bases and J by 1 base, and 10 bases separated the two germline ends. In DNA, the CDR3 is TGTGCCAGTAGTAGGCGACAGGTTAACTATGGCTACACCTTC. Residues: CASSRRQVNYGYTF.

V and J are TRBV29-1 and TRBJ2-1, with 9 nucleotides matching TRBD1. This CDR3 comprises 15 residues. J lost 4 bases, V lost 7 bases, and 11 bases had no gene match. The germline V gene has CDR1 SQVTM and CDR2 ANQGSEA. The CDR3: CSAKGLQGAYNEQFF. Here the CDR3 DNA reads TGCAGCGCAAAAGGGTTACAGGGGGCTTACAATGAGCAGTTCTTC.

This CDR3 is CASSVGGFSYNEQFF. CDR3 nucleotides: TGTGCCAGCAGCGTTGGCGGGTTTTCCTACAATGAGCAGTTCTTC. The chain carries TRBV9 and TRBJ2-1, with D tentatively TRBD2 (5 bases). Trimming pared 2 bases from V and 1 base from J, leaving 10 bases between. Germline lookup yields CDR1 SGDLS and CDR2 YYNGEE. This CDR3 region has 15 residues.